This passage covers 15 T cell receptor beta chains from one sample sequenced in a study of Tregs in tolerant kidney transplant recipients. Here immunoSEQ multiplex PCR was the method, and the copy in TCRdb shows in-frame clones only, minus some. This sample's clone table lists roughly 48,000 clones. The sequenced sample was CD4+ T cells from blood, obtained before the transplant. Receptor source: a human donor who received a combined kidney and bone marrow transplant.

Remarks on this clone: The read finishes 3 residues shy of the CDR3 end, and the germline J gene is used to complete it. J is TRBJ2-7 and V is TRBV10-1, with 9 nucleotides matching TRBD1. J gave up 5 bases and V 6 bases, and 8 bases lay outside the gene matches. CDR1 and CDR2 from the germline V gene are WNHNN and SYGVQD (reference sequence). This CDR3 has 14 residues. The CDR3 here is CASSQGQGINEQYF. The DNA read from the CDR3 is TGCGCCAGCAGCCAGGGACAGGGTATCAACGAG.

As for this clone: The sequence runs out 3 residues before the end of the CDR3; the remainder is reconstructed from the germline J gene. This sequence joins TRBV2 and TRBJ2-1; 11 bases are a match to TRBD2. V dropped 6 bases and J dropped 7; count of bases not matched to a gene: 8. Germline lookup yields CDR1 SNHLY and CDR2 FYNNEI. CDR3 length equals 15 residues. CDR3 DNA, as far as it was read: TGTGCCAGCAGCTTCGAGCTAGCGGGAGGTAATGAG. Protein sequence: CASSFELAGGNE. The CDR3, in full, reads CASSFELAGGNEQFF.

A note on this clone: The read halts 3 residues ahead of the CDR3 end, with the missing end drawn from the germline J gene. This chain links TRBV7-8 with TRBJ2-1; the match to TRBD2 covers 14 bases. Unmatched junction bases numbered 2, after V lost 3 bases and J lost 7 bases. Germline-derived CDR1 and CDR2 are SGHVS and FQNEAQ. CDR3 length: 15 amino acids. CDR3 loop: CASSLTSGRENEQFF. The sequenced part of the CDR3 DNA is TGTGCCAGCAGCTTGACTAGCGGGAGGGAAAATGAG.

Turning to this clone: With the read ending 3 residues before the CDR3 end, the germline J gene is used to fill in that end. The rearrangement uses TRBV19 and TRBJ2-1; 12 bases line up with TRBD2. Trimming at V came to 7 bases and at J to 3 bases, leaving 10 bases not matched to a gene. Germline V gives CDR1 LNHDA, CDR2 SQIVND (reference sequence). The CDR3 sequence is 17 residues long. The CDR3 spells CASTPGTGLAGYNEQFF. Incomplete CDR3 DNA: TGTGCCAGTACCCCAGGAACGGGACTAGCGGGCTACAATGAG.

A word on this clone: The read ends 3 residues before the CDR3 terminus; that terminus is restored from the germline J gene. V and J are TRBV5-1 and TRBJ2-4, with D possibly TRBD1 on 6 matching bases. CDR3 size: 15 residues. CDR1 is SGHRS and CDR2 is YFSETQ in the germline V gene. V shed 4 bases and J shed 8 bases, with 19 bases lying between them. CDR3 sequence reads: CASSLRTALLDIQYF. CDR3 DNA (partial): TGCGCCAGCAGCCTTAGGACAGCCCTCTTAGACATT.

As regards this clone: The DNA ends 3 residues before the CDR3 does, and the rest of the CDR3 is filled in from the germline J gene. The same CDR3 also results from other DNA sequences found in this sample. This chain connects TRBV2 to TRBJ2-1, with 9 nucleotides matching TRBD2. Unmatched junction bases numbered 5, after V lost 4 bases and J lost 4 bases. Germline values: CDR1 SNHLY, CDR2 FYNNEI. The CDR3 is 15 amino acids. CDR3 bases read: TGTGCCAGCAGTGGAACTAGCGGGCTTTACAATGAG. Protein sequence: CASSGTSGLYNE. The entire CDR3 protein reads CASSGTSGLYNEQFF.

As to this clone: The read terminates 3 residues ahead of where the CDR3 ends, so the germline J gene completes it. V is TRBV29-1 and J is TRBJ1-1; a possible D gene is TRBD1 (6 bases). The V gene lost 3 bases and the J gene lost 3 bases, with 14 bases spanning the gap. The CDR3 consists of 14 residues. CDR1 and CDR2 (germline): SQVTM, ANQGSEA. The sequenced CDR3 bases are TGCAGCGTTGACGGAGGAGGGGGGGACACTGAA. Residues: CSVDGGGGDTE. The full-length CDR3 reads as CSVDGGGGDTEAFF.

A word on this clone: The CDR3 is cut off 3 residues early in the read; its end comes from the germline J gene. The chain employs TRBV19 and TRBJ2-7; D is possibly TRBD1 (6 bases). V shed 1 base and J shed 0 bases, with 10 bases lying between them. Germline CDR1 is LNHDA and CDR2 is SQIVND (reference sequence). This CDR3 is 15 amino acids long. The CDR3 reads CASSIGAGVSYEQYF. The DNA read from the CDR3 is TGTGCCAGTAGTATAGGAGCAGGGGTCTCCTACGAG.

The DNA read from the CDR3 is TGTGCCAGCAGCTTGAATAGCGGATACGAG. This gives the protein CASSLNSGYE. The entire CDR3 sequence reads CASSLNSGYEQYF. This chain joins TRBV7-2 and TRBJ2-7; D is possibly TRBD2 (6 bases). The CDR3 is cut off 3 residues early in the read; its end comes from the germline J gene. V lost 3 bases and J lost 4, with 10 bases in between. Germline CDR1 and CDR2: SGHTA and FQGNSA. CDR3 size: 13 residues.

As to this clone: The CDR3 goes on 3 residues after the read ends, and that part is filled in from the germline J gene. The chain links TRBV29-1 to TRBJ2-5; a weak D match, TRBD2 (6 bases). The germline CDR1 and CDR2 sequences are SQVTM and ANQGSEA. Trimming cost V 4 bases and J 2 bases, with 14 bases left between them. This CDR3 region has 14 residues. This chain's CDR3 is CSVGGTPAQETQYF. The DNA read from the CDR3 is TGCAGCGTTGGGGGGACTCCCGCGCAAGAGACC.

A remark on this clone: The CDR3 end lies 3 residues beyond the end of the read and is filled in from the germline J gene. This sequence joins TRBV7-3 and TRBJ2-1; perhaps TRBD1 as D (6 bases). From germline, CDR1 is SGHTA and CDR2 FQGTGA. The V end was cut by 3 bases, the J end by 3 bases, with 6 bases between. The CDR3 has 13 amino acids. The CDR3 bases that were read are TGTGCCAGCAGCTTGACAGGCTACAATGAG. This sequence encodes CASSLTGYNE. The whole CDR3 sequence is CASSLTGYNEQFF.

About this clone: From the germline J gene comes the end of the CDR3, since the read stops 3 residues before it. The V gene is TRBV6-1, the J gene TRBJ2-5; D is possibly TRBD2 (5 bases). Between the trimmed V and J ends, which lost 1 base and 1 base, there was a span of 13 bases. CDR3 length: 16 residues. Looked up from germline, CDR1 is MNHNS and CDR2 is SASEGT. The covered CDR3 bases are TGTGCCAGCAGTGAAGGTCCCGGGGTGAGCCAAGAGACC. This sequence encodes CASSEGPGVSQET. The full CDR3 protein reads CASSEGPGVSQETQYF.

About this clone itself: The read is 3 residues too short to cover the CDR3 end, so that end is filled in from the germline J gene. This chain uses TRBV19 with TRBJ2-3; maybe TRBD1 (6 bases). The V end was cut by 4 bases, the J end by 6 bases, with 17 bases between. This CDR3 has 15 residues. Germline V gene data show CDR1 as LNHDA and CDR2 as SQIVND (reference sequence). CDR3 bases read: TGTGCCAGTAGTAAGCAAACAGGGATCCCGGATACG. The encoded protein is CASSKQTGIPDT. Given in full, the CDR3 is CASSKQTGIPDTQYF.

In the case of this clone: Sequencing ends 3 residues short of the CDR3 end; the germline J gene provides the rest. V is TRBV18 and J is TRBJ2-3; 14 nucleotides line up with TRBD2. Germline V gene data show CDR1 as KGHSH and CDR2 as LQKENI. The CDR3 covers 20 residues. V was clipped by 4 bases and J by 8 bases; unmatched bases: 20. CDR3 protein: CASSLYALSTGTSGSGTQYF. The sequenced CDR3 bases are TGTGCCAGCTCACTTTATGCATTAAGTACCGGGACTAGCGGGAGCGGTACG.

CDR3 DNA, as far as it was read: TGTGCCAGCAGGAAAGGACTAGCGGCGTACAATGAG. Amino acid sequence: CASRKGLAAYNE. The full CDR3 sequence reads CASRKGLAAYNEQFF. The chain uses TRBV2 and TRBJ2-1; 10 bases are shared with TRBD2. Read sequence stops 3 residues before the CDR3 end, and the germline J gene provides the missing end. This CDR3 comprises 15 residues. Trimming took 6 bases from V and 4 from J; bases not matched to a gene: 6. Germline CDR1 and CDR2: SNHLY and FYNNEI.